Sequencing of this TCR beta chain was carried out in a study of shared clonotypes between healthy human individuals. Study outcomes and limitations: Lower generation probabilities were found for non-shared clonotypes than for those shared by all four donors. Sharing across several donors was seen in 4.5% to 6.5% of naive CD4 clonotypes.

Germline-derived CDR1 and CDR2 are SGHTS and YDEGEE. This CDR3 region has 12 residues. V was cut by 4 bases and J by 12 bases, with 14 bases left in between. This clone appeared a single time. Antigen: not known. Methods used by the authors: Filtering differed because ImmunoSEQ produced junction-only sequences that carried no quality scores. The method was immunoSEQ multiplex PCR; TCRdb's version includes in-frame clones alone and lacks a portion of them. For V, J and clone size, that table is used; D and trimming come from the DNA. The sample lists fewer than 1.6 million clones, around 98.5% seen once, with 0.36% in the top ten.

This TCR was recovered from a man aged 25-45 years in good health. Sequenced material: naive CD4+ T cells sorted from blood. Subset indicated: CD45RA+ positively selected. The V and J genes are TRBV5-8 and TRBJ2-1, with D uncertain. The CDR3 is CASSLTGTTQFF. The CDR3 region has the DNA TGTGCCAGCAGCCTGACTGGAACGACGCAGTTCTTC.